Listed here are 9 T cell receptor beta chains from one sample, sequenced in a study of neurological immune-mediated disorders. Using its own MiXCR run on the 5' RACE reads, TCRdb lists one record per CDR3 protein. Of about 33,000 distinct CDR3 sequences in the sample, less than 1.6% are singletons; the top ten hold about 10%. Material: PBMCs. These receptors all stem from a young woman with multiple sclerosis.

Judged by abundance, this clonotype is medium-sized. This chain uses TRBV25-1 with TRBJ1-2; D is unresolved. V dropped 4 bases and J dropped 4 bases, with 10 bases sitting between them. The CDR3 spans 13 residues. Germline V gives CDR1 MGHDK, CDR2 SYGVNS. The DNA for the CDR3 is TGTGCCAGCAGTGCTGGGATGGCCTATGGCTACACCTTC. Translating gives CASSAGMAYGYTF.

In its sample, this clonotype was seen many times. DNA of the CDR3: TGCAGTGCTGACGGGGCCTCGAACACTGAAGCTTTCTTT. Its protein is CSADGASNTEAFF. The V call is TRBV20-1, the J call TRBJ1-1; D might be TRBD1 (5 bases). V was clipped by 5 bases and J by 1 base, with 11 bases between them. This CDR3 region has 13 residues. CDR1 and CDR2 from the germline V gene are DFQATT and SNEGSKA (reference sequence).

This clonotype came up many times. V usage is TRBV4-2 and J usage is TRBJ1-5; TRBD1 aligns across 9 bases. The V gene's germline CDR1 is LGHNA and CDR2 YNFKEQ. Trimming cost V 2 bases and J 5 bases; bases outside gene matches: 1. The CDR3 consists of 14 residues. The CDR3 spells CASSQTGGDQPQHF. CDR3 DNA sequence: TGTGCCAGCAGCCAAACAGGGGGCGATCAGCCCCAGCATTTT.

This clonotype showed up many times. The genes are TRBV5-5 and TRBJ1-4, with a tentative D call TRBD1 (5 bases). Trimming removed 3 bases from V and 5 bases from J, with 17 bases in between. This CDR3 is 16 amino acids long. Germline V lookup: CDR1 SGHKS, CDR2 YYEKEE (reference sequence). Here the CDR3 reads CASSSGFYRGNEKLFF. The DNA of the CDR3 is TGTGCCAGCAGCTCGGGTTTTTATAGGGGCAATGAAAAACTGTTTTTT.

This clonotype was seen repeatedly, ten times or more. The chain employs TRBV6-2 or TRBV6-3 and TRBJ2-2, with D perhaps TRBD2 (5 bases). CDR3 length equals 12 residues. CDR1 and CDR2 from the germline V gene are MNHEY and SVGEGT. The V end lost 7 bases, the J end lost 5 bases, and 8 bases lay between the germline ends. In nucleotides, the CDR3 is TGTGCCAGCAAACGAGGGACCGGGGAGCTGTTTTTT. As protein: CASKRGTGELFF.

This clonotype has ten or more counts. The chain carries TRBV9 and TRBJ2-2; D gene ambiguous. Germline V lookup: CDR1 SGDLS, CDR2 YYNGEE. The CDR3 sequence is 14 residues long. Between the trimmed V and J ends, which lost 2 bases and 7 bases, there was a span of 12 bases. The CDR3 loop reads CASSVSAFGGELFF. In DNA form, the CDR3 reads TGTGCCAGCAGCGTCTCTGCGTTTGGCGGGGAGCTGTTTTTT.

The rearrangement links TRBV5-1 to TRBJ2-1; maybe TRBD1 (6 bases). The germline CDR1 and CDR2 sequences are SGHRS and YFSETQ. This CDR3 has 15 residues. V was clipped by 4 bases and J by 7 bases, with 18 bases between them. The CDR3: CASSERQEARNEQFF. In nucleotides, the CDR3 is TGCGCCAGCAGCGAGCGACAGGAGGCGCGGAATGAGCAGTTCTTC.

This clonotype was observed many times. The genes are TRBV5-1 and TRBJ2-4; no firm D call. CDR3 length equals 14 residues. Trimming removed 0 bases at V and 6 bases at J, with 10 bases between. Per the germline V gene, CDR1 is SGHRS and CDR2 is YFSETQ. The CDR3 here is CASSLGQRLNIQYF. The DNA of the CDR3 is TGCGCCAGCAGCTTGGGCCAGAGGTTAAACATTCAGTACTTC.

This clonotype has ten or more counts. This chain joins TRBV6-5 and TRBJ1-2; perhaps TRBD1 as D (6 bases). Trimming shortened V by 6 bases and J by 4 bases, and 12 bases separated the two germline ends. CDR3 length: 13 residues. Germline V gene lookup returns CDR1 MNHEY and CDR2 SVGAGI. The CDR3 DNA sequence: TGTGCCAGCAGAAAACAGGGTAGCTATGGCTACACCTTC. Translating gives CASRKQGSYGYTF.